The 21 T cell receptor beta chains below come from one sample, sequenced in a study of metastatic and nonmetastatic thyroid tumors. TCRdb reassembled clones from the PCR reads with MiXCR. The table records 30,000 to 45,000 clones, under 25% of them present only once. Thyroid surgery was performed in patients who had received no treatment beforehand. Specimen: blood. The source of these receptors is a female donor with papillary thyroid cancer or a benign thyroid nodule (not recorded which). Some clones in this sample may be carry-over from other donors' samples.

Remarks on this clone: One end of the junction varies from germline; a read error may be responsible. The gene calls are TRBV12-3 or TRBV12-4 and TRBJ1-2, with D possibly matching TRBD1 (5 bases). CDR3 length: 12 residues. CDR3 sequence: CASRTGGSGYAF. CDR3 DNA: TGTGCCAGCAGGACCGGGGGGAGTGGCTACGCCTTC.

This clone was observed at least ten times. The chain carries TRBV6-1 and TRBJ2-7, with 9 bases identical to TRBD1. The length of the CDR3 is 15 residues. CDR1 is MNHNS, CDR2 SASEGT, per germline. V lost 4 bases to trimming and J lost 5 bases; unmatched junction nucleotides: 9. CDR3 nucleotides: TGTGCCAGCAGTGTCCGGGACAGGGTGGGGGACGAGCAGTACTTC. It codes for CASSVRDRVGDEQYF.

This clone is medium-sized within its sample. V is TRBV6-5 and J is TRBJ1-6; D unclear. Trimming cost V 2 bases and J 7 bases, with 18 bases left between them. The CDR3 length is 17 residues. CDR1 and CDR2 (germline): MNHEY, SVGAGI. The CDR3 DNA sequence: TGTGCCAGCAGTTACAGTCGGGGAACCTCAGGAAATTCACCCCTCCACTTT. Translated: CASSYSRGTSGNSPLHF.

A few counts support this clone. A read error may explain this, as a much larger clone is one base away. The chain couples TRBV12-3 or TRBV12-4 to TRBJ1-2, with D perhaps matching TRBD1 (6 bases). The CDR3 loop spans 13 amino acids. Trimming shortened V by 7 bases and J by 8 bases, and 17 bases separated the two germline ends. The DNA for the CDR3 is TGTGCCAGCAAGGGCGACGGGGGGCACGGCTACACCTTC. The encoded protein is CASKGDGGHGYTF.

Of note for this clone: One end of the junction varies from germline; a read error may be responsible. The chain joins TRBV7-7 to TRBJ2-1, with D unresolved. The germline CDR1 and CDR2 sequences are SSHAT and FNYEAQ (reference sequence). This CDR3 has 14 amino acids. The CDR3 region is CASSLGLGDNEQFF. The CDR3 coding sequence is TGTGCTAGCAGCTTAGGCTTGGGTGACAATGAGCAGTTCTTC.

This clone appeared many times. Since a much larger clone is just one base distant, this may be a read error. CDR3 in DNA: TGTGCCAGCAGTTCCGGCCGGGGAATCTCTGGAAACACCATATATTTT. Its translation is CASSSGRGISGNTIYF. This chain connects TRBV6-1 to TRBJ1-3; D remains unclear. Trimming took 5 bases from V and 0 from J, leaving 14 bases between them. The CDR3 extends over 16 amino acids. Per germline, CDR1 MNHNS and CDR2 SASEGT.

The chain uses TRBV18 and TRBJ2-1; no firm D call. The CDR3 loop spans 13 amino acids. Looked up from germline, CDR1 is KGHSH and CDR2 is LQKENI. V was clipped by 3 bases and J by 8 bases, with 11 bases between them. DNA for the CDR3: TGTGCCAGCTCACCTGGGCAGGTCGATGAGCAGTTCTTC. Translated: CASSPGQVDEQFF.

This clone was observed many times. This may come from a read error, since a much larger clone is one base off. Other DNA variants within this sample encode the same CDR3. The genes are TRBV28 and TRBJ1-5; D unresolved. The CDR3 loop spans 12 amino acids. CDR1 MDHEN and CDR2 SYDVKM come from the germline V gene. V lost 7 bases and J lost 9, with 13 bases in between. The CDR3 DNA reads as TGTGCCAGCACGGCTCCCCGAGTGCCCCAGCATTTT. Its protein is CASTAPRVPQHF. Together with reference TRBV28 and TRBJ1-5, the CDR3 gives the full variable domain: DVKVTQSSRYLVKRTGEKVFLECVQDMDHENMFWYRQDPGLGLRLIYFSYDVKMKEKGDIPEGYSVSREKKERFSLILESASTNQTSMYLCASTAPRVPQHFGDGTRLSIL.

V gene TRBV18 combines with J gene TRBJ2-7; the match to TRBD1 covers 8 bases. Germline assignment: CDR1 KGHSH and CDR2 LQKENI. Germline trimming cut 4 bases from V and 1 base from J; bases unmatched to any gene: 9. This CDR3 is built from 16 residues. The CDR3 coding sequence is TGTGCCAGCTCACAGGGACAGGATCGGGGATCCTACGAGCAGTACTTC. Translated, it gives CASSQGQDRGSYEQYF.

This clone was counted between two and nine times. The rearrangement links TRBV29-1 to TRBJ2-7; perhaps TRBD2 as D (5 bases). The CDR3 has 13 residues. V lost 1 base to trimming and J lost 3 bases, with 10 bases between them. From germline, CDR1 is SQVTM and CDR2 ANQGSEA. The CDR3 loop reads CSVEGETSYEQYF. The CDR3 nucleotides are TGCAGCGTTGAAGGGGAAACTAGCTACGAGCAGTACTTC.

The chain combines TRBV6-1 with TRBJ2-2, with unresolved D. Germline CDR1 is MNHNS and CDR2 is SASEGT. The V end was cut by 6 bases, the J end by 2 bases, with 7 bases between. This CDR3 region has 13 residues. The DNA of the CDR3 is TGTGCCAGCAGCGAGATAAACACCGGGGAGCTGTTTTTT. It is translated as CASSEINTGELFF.

Judged by abundance, this clone is medium-sized (0.01 to 0.1%). This chain connects TRBV6-1 to TRBJ2-7; TRBD2 agrees at 8 bases. This CDR3 region has 15 residues. Trimming at V came to 2 bases and at J to 7 bases, leaving 10 bases not matched to a gene. Germline V gene data show CDR1 as MNHNS and CDR2 as SASEGT. As DNA, the CDR3 is TGTGCCAGCAGTGAAAAAGATGACGGGAGGGGTGAGCAGTACTTC. It specifies CASSEKDDGRGEQYF.

To note about this clone: A clone one base away is much larger, so this may be a read error. The V and J genes are TRBV3-1 and TRBJ2-5; TRBD2 aligns across 7 bases. Germline CDR1 LGHDT, CDR2 YNNKEL (reference sequence). This CDR3 is 15 amino acids long. The CDR3 loop reads CASSQGLAPQETQCF. The CDR3 region has the DNA TGTGCCAGCAGCCAAGGACTAGCACCTCAAGAGACCCAGTGCTTC.

This clone appeared many times. This chain links TRBV18 with TRBJ2-7, with a weak D call TRBD2 (5 bases). The CDR3 runs to 14 residues. V was cut by 5 bases and J by 2 bases, with 13 bases left in between. Germline values: CDR1 KGHSH, CDR2 LQKENI. CDR3 in amino acids: CASSGSSEAYEQYF. In DNA, the CDR3 is TGTGCCAGCTCAGGGAGTAGCGAGGCCTACGAGCAGTACTTC.

This clone was observed at least ten times. Other DNA sequences in this specimen translate into the identical CDR3. The J gene is TRBJ2-5, the V gene TRBV29-1, with D tentatively TRBD1 or TRBD2 (5 bases each). This CDR3 has 14 amino acids. Germline values: CDR1 SQVTM, CDR2 ANQGSEA. Between the trimmed V and J ends, which lost 7 bases and 5 bases, there was a span of 20 bases. CDR3 residues: CSGLGEGTRETQYF. The CDR3 nucleotides are TGCAGCGGTCTCGGTGAGGGGACGAGGGAGACCCAGTACTTC.

This clone appeared a few times. A read error may explain this, as a much larger clone is one base away. The V call is TRBV7-2, the J call TRBJ2-3, with D unresolved. The ends were cut back, 9 bases at V and 4 bases at J, with 8 bases in the middle. Germline V gene data show CDR1 as SGHTA and CDR2 as FQGNSA. There are 11 residues in the CDR3. DNA for the CDR3: TGTGCCAGAGGCAATCCAGATACGCAGTATTTT. This encodes CARGNPDTQYF.

The rearrangement uses TRBV11-2 and TRBJ2-2; maybe TRBD2 (6 bases). This CDR3 spans 14 amino acids. Germline V gives CDR1 SGHAT, CDR2 FQNNGV. Trimming removed 6 bases from V and 5 bases from J, with 13 bases in between. CDR3: CASRQRSGTGELFF. The CDR3 DNA reads TGTGCCAGCAGGCAAAGGAGCGGGACCGGGGAGCTGTTTTTT.

V and J are TRBV11-2 and TRBJ1-2; TRBD1 matches at 7 bases. Germline values: CDR1 SGHAT, CDR2 FQNNGV. The CDR3 covers 16 residues. V shed 5 bases and J 4 bases; nucleotides not matched to a gene: 13. CDR3: CASSPGQARGSYGYTF. Written as DNA, the CDR3 is TGTGCCAGCAGCCCCGGACAGGCCCGAGGGAGCTATGGCTACACCTTC.

There are many counts of this clone. CDR3 loop: CSAKKGLYNEQFF. The CDR3 DNA reads as TGCAGTGCTAAAAAGGGCCTTTACAATGAGCAGTTCTTC. The chain has TRBV20-1 and TRBJ2-1; D call uncertain. V was pared by 4 bases and J by 4 bases, with 11 bases between. Germline values: CDR1 DFQATT, CDR2 SNEGSKA (reference sequence). There are 13 residues in the CDR3.

Of note for this clone: A much larger clonotype is one base distant, so this may be a read error. The genes are TRBV10-3 and TRBJ2-1; TRBD2 agrees at 7 bases. V was pared by 4 bases and J by 7 bases, with 13 bases of the junction left unmatched. CDR1 and CDR2 from the germline V gene are ENHRY and SYGVKD. This CDR3 is built from 16 residues. Here the CDR3 reads CAISATSVRVRNEQFF. CDR3 sequence (DNA): TGTGCCATCAGTGCCACTAGCGTGAGGGTGAGGAATGAGCAGTTCTTC.

This clone turned up a few times. At one end, the junction sequence differs from germline, possibly due to a read error. The chain links TRBV28 to TRBJ2-7, with D tentatively TRBD2 (6 bases). The CDR3 is made up of 12 amino acids. The V gene's germline CDR1 is MDHEN and CDR2 SYDVKM. For the CDR3, the DNA is TGTGCCGGCACCTCCTCTAGCGCCGAGAAGTACTTC. The encoded protein is CAGTSSSAEKYF.